This paragraph reports one T cell receptor beta chain. The germline gives CDR1 MNHEY, CDR2 SVGAGI. V gave up 6 bases and J gave up 10 bases, with 10 bases separating them. The CDR3 runs 11 residues. The source of the sample is a study of blood T cell repertoires in COVID-19. The assay was immunoSEQ multiplex PCR, and TCRdb's table has in-frame clones only and misses some. The sample holds around 200,000 clones; 65% to 85% are singletons and the top ten take 1.3%. This receptor was obtained from a woman in her thirties with COVID-19, enrolled during active disease. This chain connects TRBV6-5 to TRBJ2-1; a weak D match, TRBD2 (5 bases). The sample was peripheral blood. The CDR3 loop reads CASRVLGEQFF. The CDR3 DNA sequence: TGTGCCAGCAGAGTACTAGGGGAGCAGTTCTTC.